A single sample is the source of the 10 T cell receptor beta chains below, sequenced in a study of neurological immune-mediated disorders. TCRdb fed the 5' RACE reads into MiXCR, producing one record per CDR3 protein. The sample gives more than 75,000 distinct CDR3 sequences, roughly 4.8% of which show up once; approximately 2.2% is in the top ten. Sequences were obtained from PBMCs. The receptors come from a woman aged 25 to 39 with multiple sclerosis.

This clonotype was seen at least ten times. The rearrangement links TRBV27 to TRBJ2-3; perhaps TRBD2 as D (6 bases). Trimming stripped 5 bases from V and 5 bases from J, with 11 bases between. The CDR3 is 13 residues long. From germline, CDR1 is MNHEY and CDR2 SMNVEV (reference sequence). In nucleotides, the CDR3 is TGTGCCAGCAGTGCCCTCGGGGGAGATACGCAGTATTTT. It codes for CASSALGGDTQYF.

In its sample, this clonotype was seen many times. This chain connects TRBV20-1 to TRBJ2-1, with D maybe TRBD2 (5 bases). The CDR3 extends over 14 amino acids. The germline V and J ends were trimmed by 5 bases and 8 bases, with 19 bases remaining between them. CDR1 and CDR2 (germline): DFQATT, SNEGSKA (reference sequence). This CDR3 reads CSAYEGRSNDEQFF. For the CDR3, the DNA is TGCAGTGCTTATGAGGGTCGGTCAAACGATGAGCAGTTCTTC.

The V and J genes are TRBV6-2 or TRBV6-3 and TRBJ1-1; unclear D gene. The CDR3 contains 16 residues. CDR1 is MNHEY, CDR2 SVGEGT, per germline. The V gene lost 5 bases and the J gene lost 4 bases, with 20 bases spanning the gap. DNA for the CDR3: TGTGCCAGCAGTCCCAATTACTTGTTACCCCGCACTGAAGCTTTCTTT. Translation gives CASSPNYLLPRTEAFF.

This clonotype was counted between two and nine times. The J gene is TRBJ2-5, the V gene TRBV12-3 or TRBV12-4; 8 bases match TRBD1. V trimming: 3 bases; J trimming: 4 bases; junction bases outside the gene matches: 4. The CDR3 has 14 residues. CDR3 loop: CASSFGDRGETQYF. The DNA for the CDR3 is TGTGCCAGCAGTTTCGGCGACAGGGGAGAGACCCAGTACTTC.

This clonotype was picked up many times. J is TRBJ2-3 and V is TRBV10-3; 9 positions match TRBD2. The CDR3 consists of 15 residues. The trim removed 3 bases at V and 1 base at J, leaving 2 bases unmatched. Germline V gene lookup returns CDR1 ENHRY and CDR2 SYGVKD. The CDR3 bases are TGTGCCATCAGTGAATTAGCGGGAGGCACAGATACGCAGTATTTT. Translated: CAISELAGGTDTQYF.

This clonotype was seen ten or more times. The chain is built from TRBV28 and TRBJ2-6; possibly TRBD1 for D (6 bases). Trimming shortened V by 5 bases and J by 3 bases, and 17 bases separated the two germline ends. This CDR3 region has 17 residues. Germline V lookup: CDR1 MDHEN, CDR2 SYDVKM. The CDR3 sequence is CASSPFPGQRGANVLTF. CDR3 coding DNA: TGTGCCAGCAGTCCCTTTCCCGGACAGCGTGGGGCCAACGTCCTGACTTTC.

This clonotype was seen many times. The chain carries TRBV5-5 and TRBJ2-6; D not resolved. With 2 bases removed from V and 0 bases from J, the gap between germline ends came to 12 bases. This CDR3 contains 17 residues. Germline V lookup: CDR1 SGHKS, CDR2 YYEKEE (reference sequence). The CDR3 region is CASSFSMPSSGANVLTF. The DNA for the CDR3 is TGTGCCAGCAGCTTTTCCATGCCTAGCTCTGGGGCCAACGTCCTGACTTTC. Supplemented by reference TRBV5-5 and TRBJ2-6, the full variable domain reads DAGVTQSPTHLIKTRGQQVTLRCSPISGHKSVSWYQQVLGQGPQFIFQYYEKEERGRGNFPDRFSARQFPNYSSELNVNALLLGDSALYLCASSFSMPSSGANVLTFGAGSRLTVL.

This clonotype was recorded at least ten times. Given a much more abundant clone one base away, this may be a read error. The chain employs TRBV27 and TRBJ1-5; tentative D call: TRBD1 (5 bases). This CDR3 region has 15 residues. Germline assignment: CDR1 MNHEY and CDR2 SMNVEV (reference sequence). Trimming cost V 2 bases and J 7 bases, with 15 bases left between them. The DNA for the CDR3 is TGTGCCAGCAGTTTAGACCCAGGGTCGTGGCAGCCCCAGCATTTT. Protein: CASSLDPGSWQPQHF.

This clonotype was recorded at least ten times. The V call is TRBV27, the J call TRBJ1-1, with D tentatively TRBD1 (5 bases). Germline V CDR1 and CDR2: MNHEY, SMNVEV (reference sequence). V lost 0 bases, J lost 7 bases, and 9 bases lay in between. There are 13 residues in the CDR3. The DNA of the CDR3 is TGTGCCAGCAGTTTATCGATTCAGGGTGAAGCTTTCTTT. This encodes CASSLSIQGEAFF.

This clonotype was counted many times. The rearrangement links TRBV3-1 to TRBJ2-7; D perhaps matches TRBD2 (6 bases). The CDR3 extends over 16 amino acids. Germline V lookup: CDR1 LGHDT, CDR2 YNNKEL (reference sequence). Trimming pared 0 bases from V and 0 bases from J, leaving 12 bases between. The CDR3 DNA reads as TGTGCCAGCAGCCAAGATGGGGAGGAGAGCTCCTACGAGCAGTACTTC. Residues: CASSQDGEESSYEQYF.